The rows below give T cell receptor beta chains drawn from one sample of a study of T-cell reconstitution after alpha-beta-depleted transplantation in children. TCRdb reprocessed the PCR reads via MiXCR and lists one record per CDR3 protein. Seen here are about 870,000 distinct CDR3 sequences, approximately 15% observed once, and the top ten hold under 6%. The sample was PBMCs, mostly from graft donor cells, taken 360 days after TCRalphabeta/CD19-depleted stem cell transplant. The receptors shown here come from a male patient between 10 and 17 years old who had a stem cell transplant for acute lymphoblastic leukemia, so the T cells may come from the graft donor. The CDR3 runs from the conserved cysteine through the conserved F or W. Fields, in order: clone size, D gene, V gene, J gene, CDR3 protein, CDR3 DNA. A D gene is named only where the DNA matches it firmly. The size of a clone is reported for some rows only, either as once, few or many, or as a class for expanded clones.

abundance: many; d_gene: .; v_gene: TRBV28; j_gene: TRBJ1-1; CDR3aa: CASSSPPTEAFF; CDR3nt: TGTGCCAGCAGTTCCCCCCCTACTGAAGCTTTCTTT
abundance: .; d_gene: .; v_gene: TRBV4-2; j_gene: TRBJ1-1; CDR3aa: CASSQLVGMTEAFF; CDR3nt: TGTGCCAGCAGCCAATTAGTAGGGATGACTGAAGCTTTCTTT
abundance: few; d_gene: .; v_gene: TRBV4-2; j_gene: TRBJ2-7; CDR3aa: CASSPKGLGGLFSYEQYF; CDR3nt: TGTGCCAGCAGCCCCAAGGGTTTAGGGGGACTGTTTTCCTACGAGCAGTACTTC
abundance: few; d_gene: .; v_gene: TRBV30; j_gene: TRBJ2-1; CDR3aa: CAWSVGPTMKQFF; CDR3nt: TGTGCCTGGAGTGTTGGCCCAACAATGAAGCAGTTCTTC
abundance: .; d_gene: .; v_gene: TRBV4-1; j_gene: TRBJ2-1; CDR3aa: CASSQIGALVAEQFF; CDR3nt: TGCGCCAGCAGCCAAATCGGTGCTCTCGTGGCTGAGCAGTTCTTC
abundance: few; d_gene: TRBD2; v_gene: TRBV5-4; j_gene: TRBJ2-7; CDR3aa: CASSLGGSASYEQYF; CDR3nt: TGTGCCAGCAGCTTGGGCGGGAGTGCTTCCTACGAGCAGTACTTC
abundance: .; d_gene: .; v_gene: TRBV7-9; j_gene: TRBJ2-7; CDR3aa: CASSLPGGTPYEQYF; CDR3nt: TGTGCCAGCAGCTTACCGGGGGGCACCCCTTACGAGCAGTACTTC
abundance: .; d_gene: .; v_gene: TRBV7-9; j_gene: TRBJ1-6; CDR3aa: CASSPQGSYNSPLHF; CDR3nt: TGTGCCAGCAGTCCCCAGGGCTCCTATAATTCACCCCTCCACTTT
abundance: .; d_gene: .; v_gene: TRBV9; j_gene: TRBJ2-5; CDR3aa: CASSALTEPEGTQYF; CDR3nt: TGTGCCAGCAGCGCCTTAACAGAGCCCGAGGGGACCCAGTACTTC
abundance: few; d_gene: TRBD2; v_gene: TRBV5-1; j_gene: TRBJ2-1; CDR3aa: CASSLKGLAGGPYNEQFF; CDR3nt: TGCGCCAGCAGCTTGAAGGGGCTAGCGGGAGGCCCCTACAATGAGCAGTTCTTC
abundance: few; d_gene: .; v_gene: TRBV5-1; j_gene: TRBJ2-4; CDR3aa: CASSLRENRKNIQYF; CDR3nt: TGCGCCAGCAGCTTGCGAGAGAATCGCAAAAACATTCAGTACTTC
abundance: .; d_gene: TRBD1; v_gene: TRBV5-6; j_gene: TRBJ1-5; CDR3aa: CASSPSDRGRGQPQHF; CDR3nt: TGTGCCAGCAGCCCCTCAGACAGGGGGCGCGGGCAGCCCCAGCATTTT
abundance: few; d_gene: TRBD1; v_gene: TRBV12-3/TRBV12-4; j_gene: TRBJ2-1; CDR3aa: CASSRLPGQGSYNEQFF; CDR3nt: TGTGCCAGCAGCCGCCTCCCGGGACAGGGTTCCTACAATGAGCAGTTCTTC
abundance: .; d_gene: TRBD2; v_gene: TRBV24-1; j_gene: TRBJ2-1; CDR3aa: CATSMSGRAEQFF; CDR3nt: TGTGCCACCAGTATGAGCGGGAGAGCTGAGCAGTTCTTC
abundance: many; d_gene: TRBD2; v_gene: TRBV6-5; j_gene: TRBJ2-7; CDR3aa: CASRTGTSGSYEQYF; CDR3nt: TGTGCCAGCAGGACCGGGACTAGCGGTTCCTACGAGCAGTACTTC
abundance: few; d_gene: .; v_gene: TRBV4-2; j_gene: TRBJ2-7; CDR3aa: CASSHGTLPYEQYF; CDR3nt: TGTGCCAGCAGCCATGGGACCCTTCCCTACGAGCAGTACTTC